This TCR beta chain was observed in a study of T cell responses to AZD1222 COVID-19 vaccine. Germline V gene lookup returns CDR1 MDHEN and CDR2 SYDVKM. V shed 6 bases and J shed 2 bases, with 10 bases lying between them. The CDR3 is made up of 13 amino acids. Study observations and caveats: Sampled repertoires all dated from after the peak T cell response. Vaccine-associated CD4 TCRs ranged over spike, dominating at 160-218 and 743-854. Just a handful of AZD1222 recipients tested seropositive at baseline. Once two AZD1222 doses were given, Spike-specific TCR breadth and depth went up.

Assay used: immunoSEQ multiplex PCR; TCRdb lists only in-frame clones, some missing. The sample includes approximately 110,000 clones, roughly 90% seen only once; the top ten take approximately 10%. For this clone: Its antigen remains unidentified.

The chain joins TRBV28 to TRBJ1-2, with D hard to call. Specimen: peripheral blood, collected on day 0 of AZD1222 vaccination. The TCR sequence derives from an adult in good health. The CDR3 loop reads CASRIPGNYGYTF. CDR3 nucleotide sequence: TGTGCCAGCAGAATTCCGGGGAACTATGGCTACACCTTC.